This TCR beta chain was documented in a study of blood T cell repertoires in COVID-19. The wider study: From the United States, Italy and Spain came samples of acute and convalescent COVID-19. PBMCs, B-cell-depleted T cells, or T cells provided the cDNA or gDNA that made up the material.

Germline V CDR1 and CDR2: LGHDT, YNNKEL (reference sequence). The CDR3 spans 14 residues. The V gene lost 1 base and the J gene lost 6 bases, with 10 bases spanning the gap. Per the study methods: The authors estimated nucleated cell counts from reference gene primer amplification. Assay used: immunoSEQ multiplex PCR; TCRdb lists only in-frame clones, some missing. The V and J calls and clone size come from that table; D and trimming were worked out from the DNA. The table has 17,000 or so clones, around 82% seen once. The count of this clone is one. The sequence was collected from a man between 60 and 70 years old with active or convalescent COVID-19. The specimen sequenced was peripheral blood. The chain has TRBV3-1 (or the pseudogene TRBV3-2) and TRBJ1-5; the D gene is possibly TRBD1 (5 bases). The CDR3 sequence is CASSQVTQGQPQHF. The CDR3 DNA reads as TGTGCCAGCAGCCAAGTCACCCAGGGTCAGCCCCAGCATTTT.